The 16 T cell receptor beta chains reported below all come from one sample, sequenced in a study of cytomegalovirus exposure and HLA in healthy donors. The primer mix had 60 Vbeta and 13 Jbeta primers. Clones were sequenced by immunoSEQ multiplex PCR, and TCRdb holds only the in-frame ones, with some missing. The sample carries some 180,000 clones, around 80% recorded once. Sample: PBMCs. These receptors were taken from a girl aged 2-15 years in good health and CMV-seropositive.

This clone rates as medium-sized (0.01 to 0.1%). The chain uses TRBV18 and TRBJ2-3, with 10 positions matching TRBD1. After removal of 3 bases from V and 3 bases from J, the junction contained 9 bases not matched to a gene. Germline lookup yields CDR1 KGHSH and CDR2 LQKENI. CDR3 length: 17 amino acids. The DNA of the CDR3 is TGTGCCAGCTCACCCTTGCCGGGGACAGGGGTAACAGATACGCAGTATTTT. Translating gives CASSPLPGTGVTDTQYF.

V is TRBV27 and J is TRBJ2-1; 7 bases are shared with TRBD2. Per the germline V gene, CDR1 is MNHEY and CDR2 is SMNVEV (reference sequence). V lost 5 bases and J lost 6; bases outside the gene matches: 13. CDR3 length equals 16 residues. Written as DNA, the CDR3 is TGTGCCAGCAGTCCGAATCGCCTAACTAGCGCCAATGAGCAGTTCTTC. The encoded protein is CASSPNRLTSANEQFF.

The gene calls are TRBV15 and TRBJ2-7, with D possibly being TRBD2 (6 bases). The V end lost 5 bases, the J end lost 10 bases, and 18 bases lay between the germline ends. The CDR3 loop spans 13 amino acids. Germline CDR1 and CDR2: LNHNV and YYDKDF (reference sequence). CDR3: CATSVDGGIEQYF. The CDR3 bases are TGTGCCACCAGCGTGGATGGCGGGATCGAACAGTACTTC. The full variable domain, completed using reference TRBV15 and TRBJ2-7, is DAMVIQNPRYQVTQFGKPVTLSCSQTLNHNVMYWYQQKSSQAPKLLFHYYDKDFNNEADTPDNFQSRRPNTSFCFLDIRSPGLGDTAMYLCATSVDGGIEQYFGPGTRLTVT.

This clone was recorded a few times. This chain's CDR3 is CASSLPAGSYNEQFF. The CDR3 nucleotides are TGCGCCAGCAGCTTGCCGGCGGGCAGCTACAATGAGCAGTTCTTC. The V call is TRBV5-1, the J call TRBJ2-1, with D maybe TRBD2 (5 bases). CDR3 size: 15 residues. Germline lookup yields CDR1 SGHRS and CDR2 YFSETQ. V was shortened by 1 base and J by 3 bases, with 11 bases between the two germline ends. Supplemented by reference TRBV5-1 and TRBJ2-1, the full variable domain reads KAGVTQTPRYLIKTRGQQVTLSCSPISGHRSVSWYQQTPGQGLQFLFEYFSETQRNKGNFPGRFSGRQFSNSRSEMNVSTLELGDSALYLCASSLPAGSYNEQFFGPGTRLTVL.

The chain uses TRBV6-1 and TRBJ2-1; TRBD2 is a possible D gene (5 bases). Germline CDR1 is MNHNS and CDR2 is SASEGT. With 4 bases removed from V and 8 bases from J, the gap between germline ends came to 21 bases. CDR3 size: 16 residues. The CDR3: CASSALPLASSDEQFF. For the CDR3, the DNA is TGTGCCAGCAGTGCCCTTCCGCTAGCCTCCTCTGATGAGCAGTTCTTC.

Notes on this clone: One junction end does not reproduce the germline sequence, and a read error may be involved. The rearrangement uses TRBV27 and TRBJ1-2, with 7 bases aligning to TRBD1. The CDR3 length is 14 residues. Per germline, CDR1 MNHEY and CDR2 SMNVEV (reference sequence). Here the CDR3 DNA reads TGTGCCAGCAGCTCCGACAGGGAGATTTGGGGCTACATCTTC. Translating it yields CASSSDREIWGYIF.

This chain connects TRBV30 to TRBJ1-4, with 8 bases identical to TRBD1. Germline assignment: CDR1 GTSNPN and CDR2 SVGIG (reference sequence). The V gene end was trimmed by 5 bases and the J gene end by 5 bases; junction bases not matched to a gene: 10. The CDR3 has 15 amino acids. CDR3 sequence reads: CAWQDRESWNEKLFF. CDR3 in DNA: TGTGCCTGGCAGGACAGGGAATCATGGAATGAAAAACTGTTTTTT.

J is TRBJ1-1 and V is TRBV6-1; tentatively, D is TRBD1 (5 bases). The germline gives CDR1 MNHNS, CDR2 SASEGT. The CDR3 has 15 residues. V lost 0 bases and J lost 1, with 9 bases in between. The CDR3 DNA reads TGTGCCAGCAGTGAAGCATCAGGGCGGAACACTGAAGCTTTCTTT. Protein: CASSEASGRNTEAFF.

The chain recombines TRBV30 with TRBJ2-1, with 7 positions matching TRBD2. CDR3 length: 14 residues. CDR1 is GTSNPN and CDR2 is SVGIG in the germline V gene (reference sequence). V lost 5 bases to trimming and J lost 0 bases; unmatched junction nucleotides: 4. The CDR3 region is CAWVGGFSYNEQFF. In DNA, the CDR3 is TGTGCCTGGGTGGGGGGGTTCTCCTACAATGAGCAGTTCTTC.

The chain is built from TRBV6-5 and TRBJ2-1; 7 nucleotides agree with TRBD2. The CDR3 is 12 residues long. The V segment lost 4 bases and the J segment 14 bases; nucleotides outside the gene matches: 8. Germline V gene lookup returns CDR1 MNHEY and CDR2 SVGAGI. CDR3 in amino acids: CASSFGWGGEFF. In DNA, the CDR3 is TGTGCCAGCAGTTTCGGGTGGGGGGGTGAGTTCTTC.

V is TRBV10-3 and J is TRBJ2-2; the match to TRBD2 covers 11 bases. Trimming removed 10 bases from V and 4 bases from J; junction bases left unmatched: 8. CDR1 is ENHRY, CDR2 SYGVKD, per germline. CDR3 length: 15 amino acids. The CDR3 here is CATLSGTSGTGELFF. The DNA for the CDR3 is TGTGCCACCCTTTCCGGGACTAGCGGCACCGGGGAGCTGTTTTTT.

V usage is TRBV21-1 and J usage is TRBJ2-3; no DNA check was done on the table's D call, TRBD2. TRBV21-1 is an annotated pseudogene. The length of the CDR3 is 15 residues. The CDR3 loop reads CASSSLRGGGDTQYF. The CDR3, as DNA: TGTGCCAGCAGCAGCCTGCGGGGAGGCGGCGATACGCAGTATTTT.

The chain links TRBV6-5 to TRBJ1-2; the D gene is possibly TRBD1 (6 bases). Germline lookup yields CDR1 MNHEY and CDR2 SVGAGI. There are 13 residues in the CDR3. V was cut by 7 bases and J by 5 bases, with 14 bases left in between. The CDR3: CASKQQGSYGYTF. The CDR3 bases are TGTGCCAGCAAACAACAGGGTTCTTATGGCTACACCTTC.

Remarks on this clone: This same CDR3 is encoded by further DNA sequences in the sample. In DNA form, the CDR3 reads TGTGCCAGCAGCTCGTCTAACTATGGCTACACCTTC. This codes for CASSSSNYGYTF. The V gene is TRBV5-6, the J gene TRBJ1-2; no definite D call. The V gene's germline CDR1 is SGHDT and CDR2 YYEEEE. Trimming took off 3 bases at V and 0 bases at J, with 3 bases between the two ends. This CDR3 comprises 12 residues.

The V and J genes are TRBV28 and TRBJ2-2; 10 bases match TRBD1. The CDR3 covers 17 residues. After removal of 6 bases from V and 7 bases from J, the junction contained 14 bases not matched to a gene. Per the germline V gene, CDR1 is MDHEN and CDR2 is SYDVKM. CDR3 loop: CASSQLGTGAPHGELFF. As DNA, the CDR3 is TGTGCCAGCAGCCAGCTAGGGACAGGGGCCCCGCACGGGGAGCTGTTTTTT.

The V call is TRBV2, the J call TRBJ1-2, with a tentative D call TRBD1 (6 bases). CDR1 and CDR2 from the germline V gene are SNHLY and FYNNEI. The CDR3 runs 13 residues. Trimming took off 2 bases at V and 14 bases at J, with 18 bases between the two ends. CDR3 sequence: CASSEYNPEGGTF. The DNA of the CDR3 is TGTGCCAGCAGTGAATATAATCCGGAGGGGGGGACCTTC. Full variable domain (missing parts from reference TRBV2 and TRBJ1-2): EPEVTQTPSHQVTQMGQEVILRCVPISNHLYFYWYRQILGQKVEFLVSFYNNEISEKSEIFDDQFSVERPDGSNFTLKIRSTKLEDSAMYFCASSEYNPEGGTFGSGTRLTVV.